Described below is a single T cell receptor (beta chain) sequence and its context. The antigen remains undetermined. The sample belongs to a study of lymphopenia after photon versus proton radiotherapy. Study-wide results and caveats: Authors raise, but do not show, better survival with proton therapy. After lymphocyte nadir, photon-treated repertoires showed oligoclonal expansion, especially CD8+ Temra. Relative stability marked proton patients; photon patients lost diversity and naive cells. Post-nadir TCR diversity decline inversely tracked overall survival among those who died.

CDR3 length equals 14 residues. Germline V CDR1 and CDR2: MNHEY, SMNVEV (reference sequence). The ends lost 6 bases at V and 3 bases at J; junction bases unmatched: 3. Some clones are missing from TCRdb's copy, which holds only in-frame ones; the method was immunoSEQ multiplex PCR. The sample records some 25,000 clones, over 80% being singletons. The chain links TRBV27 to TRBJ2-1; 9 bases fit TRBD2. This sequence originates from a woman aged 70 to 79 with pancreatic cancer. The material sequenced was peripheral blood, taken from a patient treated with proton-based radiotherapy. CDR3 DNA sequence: TGTGCCAGCAGCCTAGCGGGATACTACAATGAGCAGTTCTTC. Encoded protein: CASSLAGYYNEQFF.